A single sample is the source of the 8 T cell receptor beta chains below, sequenced in a study of blood T cell repertoires in COVID-19. Measured with immunoSEQ multiplex PCR; TCRdb has only the in-frame clones, and not every one. Among approximately 290,000 clones listed, approximately 83% were seen once. The sample comprised PBMCs or T cells enriched from blood (not recorded which). The receptors here all came from a woman aged 30 to 39 who had recovered from COVID-19.

The gene calls are TRBV12-3 or TRBV12-4 and TRBJ1-1; a possible D gene is TRBD1 (5 bases). The CDR3 consists of 13 residues. V dropped 5 bases and J dropped 2 bases, with 9 bases sitting between them. The CDR3 is CASSQGGNTEAFF. The CDR3 region has the DNA TGTGCCAGCAGTCAGGGTGGCAACACTGAAGCTTTCTTT.

This clone was observed once. The chain carries TRBV13 and TRBJ2-2; 7 nucleotides align to TRBD1. Germline V gene lookup returns CDR1 PRHDT and CDR2 FYEKMQ (reference sequence). Trimming took 5 bases from V and 6 from J; bases not matched to a gene: 9. The CDR3 length is 15 residues. CDR3 sequence (DNA): TGTGCCAGCAGCGCGACAGGGTGGGGGCCCGGGGAGCTGTTTTTT. This gives the protein CASSATGWGPGELFF.

V usage is TRBV28 and J usage is TRBJ2-7, with D hard to call. Trimming took off 5 bases at V and 3 bases at J, with 11 bases between the two ends. The CDR3 sequence is 13 residues long. Germline assignment: CDR1 MDHEN and CDR2 SYDVKM. The CDR3 loop is CASSHPAGYEQYF. The CDR3 DNA is TGTGCCAGCAGTCACCCCGCCGGCTACGAGCAGTACTTC.

CDR3 sequence (DNA): TGCAGCGTTGCCGGACTAGCAACAGATACGCAGTATTTT. It specifies CSVAGLATDTQYF. The genes are TRBV29-1 and TRBJ2-3, with 8 positions matching TRBD2. The CDR3 spans 13 residues. Trimming removed 4 bases from V and 3 bases from J; junction bases left unmatched: 3. Germline V lookup: CDR1 SQVTM, CDR2 ANQGSEA.

The chain uses TRBV19 and TRBJ2-7; D ambiguous. V lost 1 base and J lost 2, with 6 bases in between. Germline assignment: CDR1 LNHDA and CDR2 SQIVND (reference sequence). CDR3 length: 13 residues. CDR3 in amino acids: CASSIAVAYEQYF. The CDR3, as DNA: TGTGCCAGTAGTATAGCGGTAGCCTACGAGCAGTACTTC.

V gene TRBV24-1 combines with J gene TRBJ2-3; a possible D gene is TRBD2 (7 bases). The length of the CDR3 is 16 residues. The V end was cut by 5 bases, the J end by 6 bases, with 20 bases between. From germline, CDR1 is KGHDR and CDR2 SFDVKD. CDR3 DNA: TGTGCCACCAGTGCAAGGCAGTGGGGGGGGCTTGATACGCAGTATTTT. Translated: CATSARQWGGLDTQYF.

The chain uses TRBV20-1 and TRBJ1-5; the match to TRBD1 covers 8 bases. The CDR3 is 14 amino acids. The trim removed 3 bases at V and 6 bases at J, leaving 7 bases unmatched. CDR1 is DFQATT, CDR2 SNEGSKA, per germline (reference sequence). CDR3 in DNA: TGCAGTGCTAGTCCTGGACAGGGAACTCAGCCCCAGCATTTT. Protein sequence: CSASPGQGTQPQHF.

J is TRBJ2-1 and V is TRBV10-3, with a weak D call TRBD2 (5 bases). The CDR3 totals 12 residues. Germline V gene lookup returns CDR1 ENHRY and CDR2 SYGVKD. Trimming removed 4 bases from V and 8 bases from J, with 9 bases in between. The CDR3 is CAISGGGDEQFF. In nucleotides, the CDR3 is TGTGCCATCAGTGGAGGAGGTGATGAGCAGTTCTTC.